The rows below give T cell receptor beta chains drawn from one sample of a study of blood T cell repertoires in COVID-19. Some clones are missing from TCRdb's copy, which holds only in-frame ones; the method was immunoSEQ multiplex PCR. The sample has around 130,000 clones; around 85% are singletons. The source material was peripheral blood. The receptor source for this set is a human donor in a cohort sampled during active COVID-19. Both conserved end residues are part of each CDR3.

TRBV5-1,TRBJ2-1,CASSPAGVANEQFF
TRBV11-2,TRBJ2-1,CASSRDTKTNEQFF
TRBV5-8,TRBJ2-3,CASSLLGGLASTDTQYF
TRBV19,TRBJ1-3,CASSVPSGASGNTIYF
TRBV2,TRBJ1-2,CASTERRTGYTF
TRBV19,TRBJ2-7,CASSITSPPYEQYF
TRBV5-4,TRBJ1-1,CASSYDTDRSEAFF
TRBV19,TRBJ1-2,CASSLLTYYGYTF
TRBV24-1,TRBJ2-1,CATSDYNLLARPMAEQFF
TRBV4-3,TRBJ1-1,CASSQFSGTEAFF